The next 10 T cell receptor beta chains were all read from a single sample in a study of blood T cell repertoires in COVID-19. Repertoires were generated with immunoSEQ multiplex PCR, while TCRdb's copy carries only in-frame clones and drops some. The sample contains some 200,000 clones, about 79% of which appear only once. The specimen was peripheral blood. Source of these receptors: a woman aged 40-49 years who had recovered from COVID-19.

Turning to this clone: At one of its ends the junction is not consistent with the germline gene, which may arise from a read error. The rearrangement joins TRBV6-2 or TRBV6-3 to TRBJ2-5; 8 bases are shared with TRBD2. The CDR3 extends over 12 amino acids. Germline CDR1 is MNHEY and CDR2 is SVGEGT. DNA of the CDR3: TGTGCCAGCAGTAACCCCTCTAGCGGGCGGGACTTC. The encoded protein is CASSNPSSGRDF.

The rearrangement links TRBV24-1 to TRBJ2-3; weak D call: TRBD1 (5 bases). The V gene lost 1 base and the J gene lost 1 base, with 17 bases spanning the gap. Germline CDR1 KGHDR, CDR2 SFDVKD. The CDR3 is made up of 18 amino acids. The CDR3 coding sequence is TGTGCCACCAGTGATTTTGGCAGGGCTCCCACAGGCACAGATACGCAGTATTTT. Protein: CATSDFGRAPTGTDTQYF.

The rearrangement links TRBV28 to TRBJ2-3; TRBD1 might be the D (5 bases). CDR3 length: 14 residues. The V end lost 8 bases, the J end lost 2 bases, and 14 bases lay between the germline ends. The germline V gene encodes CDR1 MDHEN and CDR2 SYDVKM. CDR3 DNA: TGTGCCAGCTTGGCCGGACAAGCCACAGATACGCAGTATTTT. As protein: CASLAGQATDTQYF.

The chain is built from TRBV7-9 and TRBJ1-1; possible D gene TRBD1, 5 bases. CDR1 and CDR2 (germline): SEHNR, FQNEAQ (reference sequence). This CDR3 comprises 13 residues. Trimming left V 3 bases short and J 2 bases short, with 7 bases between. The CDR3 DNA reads TGTGCCAGCAGCTTCAGGGTTAACACTGAAGCTTTCTTT. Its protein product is CASSFRVNTEAFF.

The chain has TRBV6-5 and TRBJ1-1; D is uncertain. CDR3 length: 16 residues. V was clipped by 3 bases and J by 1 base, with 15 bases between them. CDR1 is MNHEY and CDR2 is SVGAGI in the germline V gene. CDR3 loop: CASSYRSQTSNTEAFF. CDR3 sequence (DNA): TGTGCCAGCAGTTATCGCTCACAGACATCGAACACTGAAGCTTTCTTT.

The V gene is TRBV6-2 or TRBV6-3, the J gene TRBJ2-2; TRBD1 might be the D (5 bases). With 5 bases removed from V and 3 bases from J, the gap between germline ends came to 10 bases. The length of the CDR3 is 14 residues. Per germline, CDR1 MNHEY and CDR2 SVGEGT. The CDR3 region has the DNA TGTGCCAGCAGTACAGGAGTTGACACCGGGGAGCTGTTTTTT. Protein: CASSTGVDTGELFF.

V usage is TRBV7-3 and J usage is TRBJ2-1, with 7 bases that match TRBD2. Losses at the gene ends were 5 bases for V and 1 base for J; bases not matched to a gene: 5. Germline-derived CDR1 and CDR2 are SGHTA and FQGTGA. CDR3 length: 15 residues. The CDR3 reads CASSPPSGSYNEQFF. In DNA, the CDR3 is TGTGCCAGCAGCCCACCTAGCGGTTCCTACAATGAGCAGTTCTTC.

This chain's CDR3 is CAWAPGGRGAKNIQYF. The CDR3 DNA follows: TGTGCCTGGGCTCCCGGGGGGCGTGGAGCCAAAAACATTCAGTACTTC. V is TRBV30 and J is TRBJ2-4; weak D call: TRBD2 (7 bases). This CDR3 comprises 16 residues. Per germline, CDR1 GTSNPN and CDR2 SVGIG (reference sequence). V was trimmed by 5 bases and J by 0 bases, leaving 17 bases between them.

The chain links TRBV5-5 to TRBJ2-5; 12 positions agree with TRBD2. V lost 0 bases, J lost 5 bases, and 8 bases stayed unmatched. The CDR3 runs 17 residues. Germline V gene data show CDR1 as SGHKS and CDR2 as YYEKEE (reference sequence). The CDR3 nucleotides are TGTGCCAGCAGCTTGGCGCTTCTAGCGGGGGGGCCGGAGACCCAGTACTTC. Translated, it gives CASSLALLAGGPETQYF.

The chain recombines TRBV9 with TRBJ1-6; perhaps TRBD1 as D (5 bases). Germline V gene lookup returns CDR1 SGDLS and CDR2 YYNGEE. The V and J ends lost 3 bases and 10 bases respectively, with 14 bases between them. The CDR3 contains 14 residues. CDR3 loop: CASSAWGEQSPLHF. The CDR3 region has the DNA TGTGCCAGCAGCGCCTGGGGGGAGCAGTCACCCCTCCACTTT. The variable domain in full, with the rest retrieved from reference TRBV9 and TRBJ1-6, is DSGVTQTPKHLITATGQRVTLRCSPRSGDLSVYWYQQSLDQGLQFLIQYYNGEERAKGNILERFSAQQFPDLHSELNLSSLELGDSALYFCASSAWGEQSPLHFGNGTRLTVT.